The rows below give T cell receptor beta chains drawn from one sample of a study of regulatory T cells in long-lasting Graves disease. TCRdb processed the multiplex PCR reads anew with MiXCR; each CDR3 protein has one entry. Of roughly 420,000 distinct CDR3 sequences in the sample, approximately 16% were seen once. These data were likewise used in another study, on T cells in Graves' hyperthyroidism and ophthalmopathy.

The sequencing used peripheral blood mononuclear cells (PBMCs), collected at new diagnosis, from a patient treated with antithyroid drugs. The receptors were gathered from a young woman with Graves disease. Both conserved end residues are part of each CDR3. The order of the fields is D gene, V gene, J gene, clone size, CDR3 DNA, CDR3 protein. D genes are given only for firm matches. Size tells how often a clone was seen (once, few, many) or the class of an expanded clone, and some rows leave it out.

D gene: TRBD2
V gene: TRBV20-1
J gene: TRBJ2-7
clone size: many
CDR3 DNA: TGCAGTGCTAGAGACATCAGGCGGGGACTAGCGGGAATCGAGCAGTACTTC
CDR3 protein: CSARDIRRGLAGIEQYF

D gene: TRBD1
V gene: TRBV2
J gene: TRBJ2-5
clone size: many
CDR3 DNA: TGTGCCAGCAGTGACCCAGGGGGTTACCAAGAGACCCAGTACTTC
CDR3 protein: CASSDPGGYQETQYF

D gene: -
V gene: TRBV7-9
J gene: TRBJ2-7
clone size: few
CDR3 DNA: TGTGCCAGCAGCCGCAGGAGCTCACCTATCGAGCAGTACTTC
CDR3 protein: CASSRRSSPIEQYF

D gene: TRBD1
V gene: TRBV11-2
J gene: TRBJ1-6
clone size: many
CDR3 DNA: TGTGCCAGCAGCTTAGCCCGACAGGGGGCGAATAATTCACCCCTCCACTTT
CDR3 protein: CASSLARQGANNSPLHF

D gene: TRBD1
V gene: TRBV20-1
J gene: TRBJ2-7
clone size: many
CDR3 DNA: TGCAGTGCTAGAGAGACCGGGACAGGGCACAACGAGCAGTACTTC
CDR3 protein: CSARETGTGHNEQYF

D gene: TRBD1
V gene: TRBV29-1
J gene: TRBJ1-2
clone size: many
CDR3 DNA: TGCAGCGTTACTACAGGGGGCGCTGGCTATGGCTACACCTTC
CDR3 protein: CSVTTGGAGYGYTF

D gene: TRBD2
V gene: TRBV11-3
J gene: TRBJ2-3
clone size: few
CDR3 DNA: TGTGCCAGCAGCTTAGTCGGCGGGGGTTTTGGCACAGATACGCAGTATTTT
CDR3 protein: CASSLVGGGFGTDTQYF

D gene: TRBD2
V gene: TRBV7-8
J gene: TRBJ2-1
clone size: few
CDR3 DNA: TGTGCCAGCAGTTTTGGCCGACTAGCGGGAGCGGGGGAGCAGTTCTTC
CDR3 protein: CASSFGRLAGAGEQFF

D gene: -
V gene: TRBV28
J gene: TRBJ2-7
clone size: many
CDR3 DNA: TGTGCCAGCAGTGCACCCTACGAGCAGTACTTC
CDR3 protein: CASSAPYEQYF

D gene: -
V gene: TRBV2
J gene: TRBJ2-5
clone size: -
CDR3 DNA: TGTGCCAGCAGAGGGACTGGGAGCCGACGGGAGACCCAGTACTTC
CDR3 protein: CASRGTGSRRETQYF

D gene: TRBD2
V gene: TRBV12-3/TRBV12-4
J gene: TRBJ2-5
clone size: many
CDR3 DNA: TGTGCCAGCAGGGCAGTGAGGAGCGGGAGGCTAGAGACCCAGTACTTC
CDR3 protein: CASRAVRSGRLETQYF

D gene: -
V gene: TRBV6-5
J gene: TRBJ2-7
clone size: -
CDR3 DNA: TGTGCCAGCAGTTATTCCCATCGGGGCTCCTACGAGCAGTACTTC
CDR3 protein: CASSYSHRGSYEQYF

D gene: -
V gene: TRBV6-1
J gene: TRBJ2-7
clone size: few
CDR3 DNA: TGTGCCAGCAGTGAAATAGGACCGCGGGGCGAGCAGTACTTC
CDR3 protein: CASSEIGPRGEQYF

D gene: -
V gene: TRBV27
J gene: TRBJ2-5
clone size: few
CDR3 DNA: TGTGCCAGCAGTTCCTCCACTCCGGGACGGGGTTACCAAGAGACCCAGTACTTC
CDR3 protein: CASSSSTPGRGYQETQYF

D gene: -
V gene: TRBV7-8
J gene: TRBJ2-7
clone size: many
CDR3 DNA: TGTGCCAGCAGCGTCCGGGACTCGAGCTCCTACGAGCAGTACTTC
CDR3 protein: CASSVRDSSSYEQYF

D gene: -
V gene: TRBV30
J gene: TRBJ1-1
clone size: -
CDR3 DNA: TGTGCCTGGAGTGAGATAGAGGGGGCTGAAGCTTTCTTT
CDR3 protein: CAWSEIEGAEAFF

D gene: TRBD2
V gene: TRBV19
J gene: TRBJ2-1
clone size: -
CDR3 DNA: TGTGCCAGTAGTACGACTAGCGGATCAAGCTCCTACAATGAGCAGTTCTTC
CDR3 protein: CASSTTSGSSSYNEQFF

D gene: -
V gene: TRBV4-1
J gene: TRBJ2-7
clone size: few
CDR3 DNA: TGCGCCAGCAGCCACGACAGGTTTTCCTACGAGCAGTACTTC
CDR3 protein: CASSHDRFSYEQYF

D gene: -
V gene: TRBV12-3/TRBV12-4
J gene: TRBJ1-2
clone size: few
CDR3 DNA: TGTGCCAGCAGCCGACGGCAGCAGGGTAATTCGGGCTACACCTTC
CDR3 protein: CASSRRQQGNSGYTF

D gene: -
V gene: TRBV20-1
J gene: TRBJ1-1
clone size: -
CDR3 DNA: TGCAGTGCTAGAACCGACCAGAACACTGAAGCTTTCTTT
CDR3 protein: CSARTDQNTEAFF

D gene: -
V gene: TRBV28
J gene: TRBJ1-6
clone size: -
CDR3 DNA: TGTGCCAGCAGTGGGCCCAGCTCCTATAATTCACCCCTCCACTTT
CDR3 protein: CASSGPSSYNSPLHF

D gene: -
V gene: TRBV15
J gene: TRBJ2-1
clone size: few
CDR3 DNA: TGTGCCACCAGCAGAAGTCTGGGAAATGAGCAGTTCTTC
CDR3 protein: CATSRSLGNEQFF

D gene: -
V gene: TRBV7-2
J gene: TRBJ2-1
clone size: few
CDR3 DNA: TGTGCCAGCAGCCGGCAGGGTAGTTCCTACAATGAGCAGTTCTTC
CDR3 protein: CASSRQGSSYNEQFF

D gene: TRBD2
V gene: TRBV7-8
J gene: TRBJ2-7
clone size: many
CDR3 DNA: TGTGCCAGCAGCTCCCTAGCGGAGGCCTCCTACGAGCAGTACTTC
CDR3 protein: CASSSLAEASYEQYF

D gene: -
V gene: TRBV7-2
J gene: TRBJ2-1
clone size: many
CDR3 DNA: TGTGCCAGCAGCTCTCATAACGAGGCCTACAATGAGCAGTTCTTC
CDR3 protein: CASSSHNEAYNEQFF

D gene: -
V gene: TRBV12-3/TRBV12-4
J gene: TRBJ2-7
clone size: many
CDR3 DNA: TGTGCCAGCAGTTTAGCTAACTACGAGCAGTACTTC
CDR3 protein: CASSLANYEQYF

D gene: -
V gene: TRBV5-1
J gene: TRBJ2-3
clone size: -
CDR3 DNA: TGCGCCAGCACAAACAGGGCAGATACGCAGTATTTT
CDR3 protein: CASTNRADTQYF

D gene: TRBD1
V gene: TRBV7-2
J gene: TRBJ2-1
clone size: many
CDR3 DNA: TGTGCCAGCAGCTTAGGGACAGGGGGCCGTAGTGAGCAGTTCTTC
CDR3 protein: CASSLGTGGRSEQFF

D gene: TRBD1
V gene: TRBV9
J gene: TRBJ2-1
clone size: few
CDR3 DNA: TGTGCCAGCAGCGTAGTGGGGACAGGGGGCTCGAATGAGCAGTTCTTC
CDR3 protein: CASSVVGTGGSNEQFF

D gene: -
V gene: TRBV30
J gene: TRBJ2-7
clone size: few
CDR3 DNA: TGTGCCTACGACAGGAACGCAGGCGAGCAGTACTTC
CDR3 protein: CAYDRNAGEQYF

D gene: TRBD2
V gene: TRBV2
J gene: TRBJ2-3
clone size: many
CDR3 DNA: TGTGCCAGCAGTGAAATGACTAGCGGAGGCACAGATACGCAGTATTTT
CDR3 protein: CASSEMTSGGTDTQYF

D gene: -
V gene: TRBV11-2
J gene: TRBJ2-7
clone size: many
CDR3 DNA: TGTGCCAGCAGCTTAGCACAGGGCGGGGAGCAGTACTTC
CDR3 protein: CASSLAQGGEQYF

D gene: -
V gene: TRBV6-2/TRBV6-3
J gene: TRBJ2-3
clone size: many
CDR3 DNA: TGTGCCAGCAGTTGGGCAGGGGCGATAGATACGCAGTATTTT
CDR3 protein: CASSWAGAIDTQYF

D gene: -
V gene: TRBV19
J gene: TRBJ2-2
clone size: -
CDR3 DNA: TGTGCCAGTACTTTGCGAGGGCATAGAACCGGGGAGCTGTTTTTT
CDR3 protein: CASTLRGHRTGELFF

D gene: -
V gene: TRBV12-3/TRBV12-4
J gene: TRBJ2-1
clone size: few
CDR3 DNA: TGTGCCAGCAGTGCCGGACTTGGAACGCAGTTCTTC
CDR3 protein: CASSAGLGTQFF

D gene: -
V gene: TRBV5-1
J gene: TRBJ1-1
clone size: many
CDR3 DNA: TGCGCCAGCAGCTTGCGGGAGGGGATGAACACTGAAGCTTTCTTT
CDR3 protein: CASSLREGMNTEAFF

D gene: -
V gene: TRBV7-9
J gene: TRBJ2-3
clone size: many
CDR3 DNA: TGTGCCAGCAGCCGGGACGGCACAGATACGCAGTATTTT
CDR3 protein: CASSRDGTDTQYF

D gene: -
V gene: TRBV29-1
J gene: TRBJ2-7
clone size: -
CDR3 DNA: TGCAGCGTTGAAGGACTGGGGGAATTTATCTACGAGCAGTACTTC
CDR3 protein: CSVEGLGEFIYEQYF

D gene: TRBD2
V gene: TRBV10-3
J gene: TRBJ2-7
clone size: many
CDR3 DNA: TGTGCCACTCAGGGGGCTAGCGGGAGGGCCGTGTACGAGCAGTACTTC
CDR3 protein: CATQGASGRAVYEQYF

D gene: -
V gene: TRBV24-1
J gene: TRBJ2-3
clone size: many
CDR3 DNA: TGTGCCACCAGTGATTCGGAGGGACACGCAACTAGCACAGATACGCAGTATTTT
CDR3 protein: CATSDSEGHATSTDTQYF

D gene: -
V gene: TRBV15
J gene: TRBJ1-3
clone size: -
CDR3 DNA: TGTGCCACTCGGACTGAGCCCACTCTATACTCTGGAAACACCATATATTTT
CDR3 protein: CATRTEPTLYSGNTIYF

D gene: TRBD1
V gene: TRBV4-3
J gene: TRBJ2-7
clone size: -
CDR3 DNA: TGCGCCAGCAGCCAAGATCACGGGACAGGGTTCTACGAGCAGTACTTC
CDR3 protein: CASSQDHGTGFYEQYF

D gene: TRBD1
V gene: TRBV10-2
J gene: TRBJ2-2
clone size: -
CDR3 DNA: TGCGCCAGCAGTGAGATACATACAGGGGCCGGGGAGCTGTTTTTT
CDR3 protein: CASSEIHTGAGELFF

D gene: TRBD2
V gene: TRBV4-1
J gene: TRBJ2-7
clone size: -
CDR3 DNA: TGCGCCAGCAGCCAAGAAATAGCGGGAGGCTGGGAGCAGTACTTC
CDR3 protein: CASSQEIAGGWEQYF

D gene: -
V gene: TRBV11-2
J gene: TRBJ2-1
clone size: many
CDR3 DNA: TGTGCCAGCAGCTTAGTTCTAGCGAGCTACTACAATGAGCAGTTCTTC
CDR3 protein: CASSLVLASYYNEQFF